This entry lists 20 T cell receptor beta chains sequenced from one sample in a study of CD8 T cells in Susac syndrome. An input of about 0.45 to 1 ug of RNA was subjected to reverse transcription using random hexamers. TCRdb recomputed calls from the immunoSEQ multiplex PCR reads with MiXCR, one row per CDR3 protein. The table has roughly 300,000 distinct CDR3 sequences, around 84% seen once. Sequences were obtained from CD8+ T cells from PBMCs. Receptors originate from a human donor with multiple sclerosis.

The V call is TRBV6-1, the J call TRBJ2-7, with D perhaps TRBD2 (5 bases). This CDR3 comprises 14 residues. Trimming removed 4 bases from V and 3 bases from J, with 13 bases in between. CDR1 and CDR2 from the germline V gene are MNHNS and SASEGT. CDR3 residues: CASSAGHGLYEQYF. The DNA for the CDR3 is TGTGCCAGCAGTGCGGGCCATGGACTCTACGAGCAGTACTTC.

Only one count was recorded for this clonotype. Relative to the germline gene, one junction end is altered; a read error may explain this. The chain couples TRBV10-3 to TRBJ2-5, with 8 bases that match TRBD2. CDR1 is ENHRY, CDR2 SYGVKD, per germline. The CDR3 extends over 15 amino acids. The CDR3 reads CAISSPTGGQEAQYF. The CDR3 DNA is TGTGCCATCAGTTCCCCAACGGGAGGGCAAGAGGCCCAGTACTTC.

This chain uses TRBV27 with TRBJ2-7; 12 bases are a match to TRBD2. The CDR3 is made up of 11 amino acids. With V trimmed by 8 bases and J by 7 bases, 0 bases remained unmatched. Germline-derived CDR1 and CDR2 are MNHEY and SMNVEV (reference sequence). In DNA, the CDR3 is TGTGCCAGCGGACTAGCGGGGGAGCAGTACTTC. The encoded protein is CASGLAGEQYF.

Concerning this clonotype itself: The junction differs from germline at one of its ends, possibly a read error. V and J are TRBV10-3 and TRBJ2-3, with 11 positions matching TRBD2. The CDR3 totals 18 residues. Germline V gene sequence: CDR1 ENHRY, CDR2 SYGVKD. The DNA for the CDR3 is TGTGCCATCAGCGGAATCCGATCCGGGACTAGCGGATCAGATACGCAGTTTTTT. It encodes CAISGIRSGTSGSDTQFF.

The CDR3 sequence: CASSQPPDSYEQYF. DNA for the CDR3: TGTGCCAGCAGCCAACCTCCCGACTCCTACGAGCAGTACTTC. V usage is TRBV16 and J usage is TRBJ2-7; no definite D call. CDR3 size: 14 residues. Trimming took 2 bases from V and 0 from J, leaving 8 bases between them. The germline V gene encodes CDR1 KGHSY and CDR2 FQNENV.

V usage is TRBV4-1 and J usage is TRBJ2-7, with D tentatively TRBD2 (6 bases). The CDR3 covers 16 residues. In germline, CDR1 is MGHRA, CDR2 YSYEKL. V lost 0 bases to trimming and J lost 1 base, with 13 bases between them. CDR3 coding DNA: TGCGCCAGCAGCCAAGAGGAAGCGGGCATTTCCTACGAGCAGTACTTC. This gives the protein CASSQEEAGISYEQYF.

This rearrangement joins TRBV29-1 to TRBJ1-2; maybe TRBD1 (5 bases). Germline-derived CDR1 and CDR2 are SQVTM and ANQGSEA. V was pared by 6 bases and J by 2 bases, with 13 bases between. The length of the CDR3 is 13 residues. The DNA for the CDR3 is TGCAGCGTGGTCGGGGGGATGAACTATGGCTACACCTTC. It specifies CSVVGGMNYGYTF. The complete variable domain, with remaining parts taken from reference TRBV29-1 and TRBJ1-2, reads SAVISQKPSRDICQRGTSLTIQCQVDSQVTMMFWYRQQPGQSLTLIATANQGSEATYESGFVIDKFPISRPNLTFSTLTVSNMSPEDSSIYLCSVVGGMNYGYTFGSGTRLTVV.

In nucleotides, the CDR3 is TGCAGCGTTGATCCAGGGAACACCGGGGAGCTGTTTTTT. It specifies CSVDPGNTGELFF. The V gene is TRBV29-1, the J gene TRBJ2-2; no clear D gene. The CDR3 loop spans 13 amino acids. The germline V gene encodes CDR1 SQVTM and CDR2 ANQGSEA. V was shortened by 3 bases and J by 1 base, with 6 bases between the two germline ends.

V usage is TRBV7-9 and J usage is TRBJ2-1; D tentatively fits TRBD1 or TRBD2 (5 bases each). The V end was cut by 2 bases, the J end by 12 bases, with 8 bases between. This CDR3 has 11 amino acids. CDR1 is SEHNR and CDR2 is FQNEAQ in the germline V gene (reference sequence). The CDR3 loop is CASSLKGRQFF. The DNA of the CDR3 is TGTGCCAGCAGCTTAAAGGGGAGGCAGTTCTTC.

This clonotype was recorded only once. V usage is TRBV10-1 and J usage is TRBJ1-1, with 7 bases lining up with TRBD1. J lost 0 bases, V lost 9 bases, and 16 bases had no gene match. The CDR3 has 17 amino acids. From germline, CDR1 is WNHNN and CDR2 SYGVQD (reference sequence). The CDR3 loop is CASSPTQGTPMNTEAFF. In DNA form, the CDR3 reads TGCGCCAGTTCGCCGACACAGGGGACCCCTATGAACACTGAAGCTTTCTTT.

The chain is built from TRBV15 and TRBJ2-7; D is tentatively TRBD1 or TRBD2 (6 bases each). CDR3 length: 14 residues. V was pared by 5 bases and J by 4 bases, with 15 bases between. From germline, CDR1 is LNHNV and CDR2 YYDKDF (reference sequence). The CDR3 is CATSGGTFPYEQYF. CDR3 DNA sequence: TGTGCCACCAGCGGAGGGACATTCCCGTACGAGCAGTACTTC.

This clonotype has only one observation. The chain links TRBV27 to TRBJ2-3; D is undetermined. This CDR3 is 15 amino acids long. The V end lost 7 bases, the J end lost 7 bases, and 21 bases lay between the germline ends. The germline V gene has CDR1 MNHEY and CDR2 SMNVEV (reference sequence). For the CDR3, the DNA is TGTGCCAGCACCCCCCCGCCAGTCGGGTCTTATACGCAGTATTTT. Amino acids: CASTPPPVGSYTQYF.

As DNA, the CDR3 is TGTGCCAGCAGTCGTCTGACTAGCGGGATCAGCAATGAGCAGTTCTTC. Residues: CASSRLTSGISNEQFF. V gene TRBV6-1 combines with J gene TRBJ2-1; 11 bases map to TRBD2. The V and J ends lost 5 bases and 6 bases, in that order; junction bases with no gene match: 9. CDR3 length: 16 residues. From germline, CDR1 is MNHNS and CDR2 SASEGT.

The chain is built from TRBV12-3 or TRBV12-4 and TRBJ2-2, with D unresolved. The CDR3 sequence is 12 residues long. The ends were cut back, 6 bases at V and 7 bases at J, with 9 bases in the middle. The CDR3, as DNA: TGTGCCAGCAGGCTCTCGGGCGGGGAGCTGTTTTTT. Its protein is CASRLSGGELFF.

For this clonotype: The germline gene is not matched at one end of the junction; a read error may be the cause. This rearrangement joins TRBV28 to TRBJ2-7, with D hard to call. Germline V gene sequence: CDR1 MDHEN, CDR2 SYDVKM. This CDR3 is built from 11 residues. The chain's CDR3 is CASISRLLMSF. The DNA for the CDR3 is TGTGCCAGCATCTCGAGGCTCCTCATGTCCTTC. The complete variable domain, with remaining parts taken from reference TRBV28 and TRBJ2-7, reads DVKVTQSSRYLVKRTGEKVFLECVQDMDHENMFWYRQDPGLGLRLIYFSYDVKMKEKGDIPEGYSVSREKKERFSLILESASTNQTSMYLCASISRLLMSFGPGTRLTVT.

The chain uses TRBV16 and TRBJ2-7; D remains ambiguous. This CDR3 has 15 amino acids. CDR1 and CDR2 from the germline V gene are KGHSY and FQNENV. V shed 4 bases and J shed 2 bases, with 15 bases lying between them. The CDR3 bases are TGTGCCAGCAGCCCCCGGGTCCTCCAAACCTACGAGCAGTACTTC. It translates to CASSPRVLQTYEQYF.

The CDR3 loop reads CASSLRRSIYEQYF. CDR3 sequence (DNA): TGTGCCAGCAGTTTACGACGGAGCATCTACGAGCAGTACTTC. V and J are TRBV27 and TRBJ2-7; D remains unclear. Trimming stripped 2 bases from V and 3 bases from J, with 11 bases between. This CDR3 is built from 14 residues. Per the germline V gene, CDR1 is MNHEY and CDR2 is SMNVEV (reference sequence).

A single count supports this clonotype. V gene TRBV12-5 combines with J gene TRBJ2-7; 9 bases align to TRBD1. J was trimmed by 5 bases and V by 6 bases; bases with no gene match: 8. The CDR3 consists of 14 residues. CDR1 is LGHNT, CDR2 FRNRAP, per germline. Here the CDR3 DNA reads TGTGCTAGTGGGCCCGGGACAGGGACTCACGAGCAGTACTTC. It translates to CASGPGTGTHEQYF.

CDR3 loop: CASSLSGRESEQYF. CDR3 bases: TGTGCCAGCAGTTTATCCGGCAGGGAATCCGAGCAGTACTTC. The V and J genes are TRBV12-3 or TRBV12-4 and TRBJ2-7; tentative D call: TRBD1 (5 bases). The ends were cut back, 2 bases at V and 6 bases at J, with 14 bases in the middle. The CDR3 covers 14 residues.

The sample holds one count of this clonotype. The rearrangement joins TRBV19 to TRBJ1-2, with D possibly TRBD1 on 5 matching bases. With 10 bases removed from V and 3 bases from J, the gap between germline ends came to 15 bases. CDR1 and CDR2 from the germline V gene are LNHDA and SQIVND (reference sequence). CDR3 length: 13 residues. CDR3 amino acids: CATLVGGDYGYTF. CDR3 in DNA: TGTGCCACCCTGGTGGGAGGGGACTATGGCTACACCTTC.